The entry below gives a single T cell receptor beta chain sequence along with its context. This clonotype was detected many times. The clone's antigen remains unknown. No base quality information exists; no much larger clone differs at one position. The time point label corresponds to: persistent/refractory GD, antithyroid drugs over 5 years with positive TRAb. RNA was extracted from PBMCs in TRIzol for both TCR sequencing and RNA sequencing. The diagnosis of Graves' disease followed American Thyroid Association guidelines. Patients for the study were recruited at an endocrinology department in Xi'an, China. Each patient gave about 10 milliliters of peripheral blood, collected in an EDTA anticoagulant tube. Ficoll Paque Plus density gradient separation was used to isolate PBMCs, and no further T cell sorting was done. RNA quality was checked with an Agilent 2100 Bioanalyzer and agarose gel, and concentration with a NanoDrop 2000.

The data are from a study of regulatory T cells in long-lasting Graves disease (dated by TCRdb to the early 2020s). A note on the overall study: To count as having persistent Graves' disease, a patient had to have received antithyroid drug treatment for over 5 years with TSH receptor autoantibodies remaining persistently positive. Peripheral blood TCR sequencing and RNA sequencing compared persistent Graves' disease patients with newly diagnosed Graves' disease patients. The study was registered as a clinical trial and conducted in China. A total of around 35 samples underwent TCR sequencing, from roughly 13 patients with persistent Graves' disease and 20 or so patients with newly diagnosed Graves' disease. On average, persistent Graves' disease patients in the clinical cohort had been on antithyroid drugs for approximately 10 years.

Results and caveats for the whole study, not just this receptor: Sequencing and analysis were limited to the TCR beta chain. Only peripheral blood was studied, because thyroid tissue, the primary lesion, was inaccessible. Lower TCR Shannon entropy and fewer highly expanded clones were observed in persistent Graves' disease patients than in newly diagnosed patients, which suggested clonal expansion. Patients with persistent disease shared more public clonotypes (around 3,000) than newly diagnosed patients did (966). The authors acknowledged the small sample size as a limitation that may reduce accuracy.

Receptors were amplified or captured by multiplex PCR. Data came from an Illumina HiSeq 4000. iRepertoire HTBI primers and Arm-PCR amplification of CDR3 regions were used to construct TCR beta libraries. Before sequencing, the PCR products underwent gel purification. From the authors' description of their analysis: Gene usage analysis of CDR3 amino acid clonotypes used the roughly 60 TRBV and around 14 TRBJ segments found across samples. COPE and FqMerger were used to merge the filtered high-quality paired reads into contigs. Contigs were aligned with BLAST to IMGT TRBV, TRBD and TRBJ reference genes, and CDR3 was defined per IMGT. Any clonotype with a frequency above 0.1% was classified as a highly expanded clone. Repertoire diversity was measured by Shannon entropy, and V-J evenness by the Gini coefficient. A clonotype was considered public if more than one individual shared it. TCRdb reworked the public reads: Q25 trimming with fastp, MiXCR clone assembly, productive beta chains retained. Under each unique CDR3 protein, matching rows form one entry showing the most common genes and DNA. TCRdb's processing, not the authors' own work, is the source of the V and J calls. The table for this sample lists 310,000 or so distinct CDR3 sequences; about 18% of them were counted only once. The ten largest clones take up 29% of the sample.

The receptor's source is a female donor with Graves disease. The specimen was peripheral blood mononuclear cells (PBMCs), collected when the disease was refractory, from a patient treated with antithyroid drugs.

The CDR3 protein is CASSEARGLWVYGYTF. The DNA is as follows: TGTGCCAGCAGTGAAGCGCGCGGGCTTTGGGTTTATGGCTACACCTTC. The sequence links TRBV6-1 to TRBJ1-2, with no confident D gene call. CDR3 length: 16 amino acids, cysteine to phenylalanine. The CDR3 DNA has 48 bases and is translated from base 1. V lost 0 bases and J lost 5 bases; the stretch between them is 16 bases long. For CDR1 and CDR2, the germline V gene lists MNHNS and SASEGT.